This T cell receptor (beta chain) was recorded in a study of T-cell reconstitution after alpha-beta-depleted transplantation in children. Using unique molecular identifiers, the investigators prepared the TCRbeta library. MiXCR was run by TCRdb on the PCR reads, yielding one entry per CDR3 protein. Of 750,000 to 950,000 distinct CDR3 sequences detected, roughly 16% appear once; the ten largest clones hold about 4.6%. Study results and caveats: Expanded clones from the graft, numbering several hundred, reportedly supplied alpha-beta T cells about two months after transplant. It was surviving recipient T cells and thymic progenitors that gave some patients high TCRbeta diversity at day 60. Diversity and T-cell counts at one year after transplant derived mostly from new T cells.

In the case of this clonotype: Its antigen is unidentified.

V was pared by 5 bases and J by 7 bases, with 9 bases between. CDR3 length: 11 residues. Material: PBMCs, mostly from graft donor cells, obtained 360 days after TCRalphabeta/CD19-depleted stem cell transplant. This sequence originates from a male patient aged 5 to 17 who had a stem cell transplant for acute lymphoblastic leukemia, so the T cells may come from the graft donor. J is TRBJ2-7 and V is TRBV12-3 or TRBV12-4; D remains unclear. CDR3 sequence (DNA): TGTGCCAGCAGTGGGTTCATGGAGCAGTACTTC. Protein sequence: CASSGFMEQYF.